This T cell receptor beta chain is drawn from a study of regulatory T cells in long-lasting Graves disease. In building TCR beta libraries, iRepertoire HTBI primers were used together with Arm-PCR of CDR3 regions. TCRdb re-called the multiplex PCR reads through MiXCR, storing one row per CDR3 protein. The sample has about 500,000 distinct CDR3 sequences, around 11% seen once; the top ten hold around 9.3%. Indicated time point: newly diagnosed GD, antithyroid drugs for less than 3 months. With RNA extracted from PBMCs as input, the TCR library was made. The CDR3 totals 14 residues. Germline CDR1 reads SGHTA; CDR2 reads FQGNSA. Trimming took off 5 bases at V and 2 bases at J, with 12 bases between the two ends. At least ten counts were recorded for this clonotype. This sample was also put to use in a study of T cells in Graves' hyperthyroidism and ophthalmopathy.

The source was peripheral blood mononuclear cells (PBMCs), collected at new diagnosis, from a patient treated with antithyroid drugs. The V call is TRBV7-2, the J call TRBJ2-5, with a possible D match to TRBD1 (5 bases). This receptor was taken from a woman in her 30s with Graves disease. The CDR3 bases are TGTGCCAGCAGCCGACAGATGGGGCAAGAGACCCAGTACTTC. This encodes CASSRQMGQETQYF.